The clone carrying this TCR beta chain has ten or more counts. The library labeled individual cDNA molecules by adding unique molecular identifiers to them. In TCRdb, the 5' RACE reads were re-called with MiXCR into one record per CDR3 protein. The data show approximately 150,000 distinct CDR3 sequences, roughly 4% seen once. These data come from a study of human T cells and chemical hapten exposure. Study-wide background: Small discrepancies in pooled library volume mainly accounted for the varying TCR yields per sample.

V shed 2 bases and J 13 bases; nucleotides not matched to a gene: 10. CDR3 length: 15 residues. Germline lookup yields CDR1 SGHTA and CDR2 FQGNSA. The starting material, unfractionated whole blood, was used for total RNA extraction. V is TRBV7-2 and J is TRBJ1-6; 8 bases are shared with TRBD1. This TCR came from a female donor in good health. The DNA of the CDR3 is TGTGCCAGCAGCTTAACAGGGGGGGACTACTCTCCCCTCCACTTT. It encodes CASSLTGGDYSPLHF.